This T cell receptor beta chain comes out of a study of blood T cell repertoires in COVID-19. Repertoires were generated with immunoSEQ multiplex PCR, while TCRdb's copy carries only in-frame clones and drops some. The profile covers about 380,000 clones, with approximately 80% appearing a single time and more than 0.85% taken by the ten largest. The CDR3 has 16 residues. Germline V gene sequence: CDR1 LGHDT, CDR2 YNNKEL (reference sequence). Trimming removed 2 bases at V and 2 bases at J, with 13 bases between. This clone was counted only a few times. The clonotype comes from a human donor with acute or convalescent COVID-19. The donor label of this sample is uncertain. Sequencing used peripheral blood. This sequence joins TRBV3-1 (or the pseudogene TRBV3-2) and TRBJ2-4; possible D gene TRBD2, 5 bases. As DNA, the CDR3 is TGTGCCAGCAGCCAATCCCTAACTAGTACCAAAAACATTCAGTACTTC. Translating gives CASSQSLTSTKNIQYF.